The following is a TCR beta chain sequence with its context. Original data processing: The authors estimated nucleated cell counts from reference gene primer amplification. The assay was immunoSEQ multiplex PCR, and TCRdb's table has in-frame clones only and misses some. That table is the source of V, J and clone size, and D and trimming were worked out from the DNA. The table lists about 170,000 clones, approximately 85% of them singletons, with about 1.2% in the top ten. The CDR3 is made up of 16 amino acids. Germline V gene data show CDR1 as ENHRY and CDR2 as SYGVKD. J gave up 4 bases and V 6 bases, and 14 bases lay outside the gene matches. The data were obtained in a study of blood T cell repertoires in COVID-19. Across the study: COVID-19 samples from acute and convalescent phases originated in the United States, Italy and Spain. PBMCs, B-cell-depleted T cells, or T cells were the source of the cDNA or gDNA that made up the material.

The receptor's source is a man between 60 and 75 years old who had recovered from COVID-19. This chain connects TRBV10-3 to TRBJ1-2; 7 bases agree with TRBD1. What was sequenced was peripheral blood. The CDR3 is CAISDGRQGLPYGYTF. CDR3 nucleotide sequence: TGTGCCATCAGCGATGGTAGACAGGGCCTCCCCTATGGCTACACCTTC.